One sample yielded the 12 T cell receptor beta chains listed below, sequenced in a study of blood T cell repertoires in COVID-19. Some clones are missing from TCRdb's copy, which holds only in-frame ones; the method was immunoSEQ multiplex PCR. Among about 330,000 clones listed, around 90% were seen once. Sequencing was performed on peripheral blood. The receptors come from a man younger than 45 with COVID-19, enrolled during active disease.

V usage is TRBV10-3 and J usage is TRBJ2-7, with D possibly matching TRBD1 (6 bases). Trimming cost V 8 bases and J 4 bases, with 9 bases left between them. The CDR3 covers 11 residues. CDR1 and CDR2 from the germline V gene are ENHRY and SYGVKD. Written as DNA, the CDR3 is TGTGCCATCGAGGACAGTTACGAGCAGTACTTC. This codes for CAIEDSYEQYF.

This clone appeared a single time. This chain joins TRBV27 and TRBJ2-7; 8 positions match TRBD1. CDR1 is MNHEY, CDR2 SMNVEV, per germline (reference sequence). CDR3 length: 15 residues. Trimming removed 5 bases from V and 4 bases from J; junction bases left unmatched: 10. The CDR3 bases are TGTGCCAGCAGTGTCAGGGGGCGCATGTCTTACGAGCAGTACTTC. Protein product: CASSVRGRMSYEQYF.

The chain has TRBV12-3 or TRBV12-4 and TRBJ2-5, with 8 bases aligning to TRBD2. The CDR3 has 13 amino acids. J lost 3 bases, V lost 5 bases, and 2 bases had no gene match. This chain's CDR3 is CASSQRGKETQYF. CDR3 bases: TGTGCCAGCAGTCAGCGGGGGAAAGAGACCCAGTACTTC.

V gene TRBV4-1 combines with J gene TRBJ1-2; D is uncertain. The V gene's germline CDR1 is MGHRA and CDR2 YSYEKL. Deletions cut 2 bases from V and 4 bases from J, with 20 bases between. This CDR3 region has 17 residues. CDR3 sequence: CASSQLPGTYASYGYTF. The CDR3 nucleotides read TGCGCCAGCAGCCAACTCCCGGGAACCTACGCTTCCTATGGCTACACCTTC.

V is TRBV7-9 and J is TRBJ1-2; TRBD1 matches at 7 bases. CDR1 is SEHNR, CDR2 FQNEAQ, per germline (reference sequence). V gave up 5 bases and J gave up 5 bases; unmatched junction bases: 8. The CDR3 length is 14 residues. The CDR3 DNA sequence: TGTGCCAGCAGCCCGCGACAGGGAGGTTATGGCTACACCTTC. Translating it yields CASSPRQGGYGYTF.

This chain joins TRBV2 and TRBJ2-1; D perhaps matches TRBD2 (6 bases). The V gene's germline CDR1 is SNHLY and CDR2 FYNNEI. V lost 1 base and J 6 bases, leaving 16 bases between the germline ends. This CDR3 has 16 amino acids. The CDR3 spells CASSEDGLARFNEQFF. The CDR3 DNA follows: TGTGCCAGCAGTGAAGATGGGCTAGCGAGATTCAATGAGCAGTTCTTC. The full variable domain, rest sourced from reference TRBV2 and TRBJ2-1, is EPEVTQTPSHQVTQMGQEVILRCVPISNHLYFYWYRQILGQKVEFLVSFYNNEISEKSEIFDDQFSVERPDGSNFTLKIRSTKLEDSAMYFCASSEDGLARFNEQFFGPGTRLTVL.

V usage is TRBV19 and J usage is TRBJ2-7; 10 bases match TRBD1. CDR3 length equals 13 residues. CDR1 is LNHDA and CDR2 is SQIVND in the germline V gene (reference sequence). The V segment lost 5 bases and the J segment 6 bases; nucleotides outside the gene matches: 4. The CDR3 sequence is CASSPWTGGEQYF. CDR3 DNA: TGTGCCAGTAGTCCCTGGACAGGGGGCGAGCAGTACTTC.

The chain combines TRBV5-1 with TRBJ1-1, with 9 bases lining up with TRBD1. J gave up 7 bases and V 4 bases, and 14 bases lay outside the gene matches. Germline V gene sequence: CDR1 SGHRS, CDR2 YFSETQ. There are 16 residues in the CDR3. Here the CDR3 reads CASSHIPRTGDGEAFF. CDR3 DNA: TGCGCCAGCAGCCACATCCCCAGGACAGGGGATGGTGAAGCTTTCTTT. The full variable domain, its missing parts supplied by reference TRBV5-1 and TRBJ1-1, is KAGVTQTPRYLIKTRGQQVTLSCSPISGHRSVSWYQQTPGQGLQFLFEYFSETQRNKGNFPGRFSGRQFSNSRSEMNVSTLELGDSALYLCASSHIPRTGDGEAFFGQGTRLTVV.

This clone turned up a few times. The chain carries TRBV7-8 and TRBJ2-7, with D possibly being TRBD2 (6 bases). Germline CDR1 SGHVS, CDR2 FQNEAQ. The V end lost 1 base, the J end lost 5 bases, and 12 bases lay between the germline ends. This CDR3 is 14 amino acids long. As DNA, the CDR3 is TGTGCCAGCAGCTTAGTTGGCGGGATCCACGAGCAGTACTTC. The encoded protein is CASSLVGGIHEQYF.

V usage is TRBV18 and J usage is TRBJ1-3; no clear D. Germline assignment: CDR1 KGHSH and CDR2 LQKENI. V was pared by 4 bases and J by 0 bases, with 16 bases between. There are 17 residues in the CDR3. The CDR3 coding sequence is TGTGCCAGCTCACTCATCGCGGAGCCGAGCTCTGGAAACACCATATATTTT. This sequence encodes CASSLIAEPSSGNTIYF.

This clone was seen a single time. CDR3 loop: CASSLQGLAGALGELFF. For the CDR3, the DNA is TGTGCCAGCTCACTGCAGGGACTAGCGGGAGCCCTCGGGGAGCTGTTTTTT. V and J are TRBV18 and TRBJ2-2; TRBD2 matches at 14 bases. This CDR3 contains 17 residues. V was pared by 4 bases and J by 7 bases, with 8 bases of the junction left unmatched. CDR1 is KGHSH, CDR2 LQKENI, per germline. The whole variable domain, filled in from reference TRBV18 and TRBJ2-2, reads NAGVMQNPRHLVRRRGQEARLRCSPMKGHSHVYWYRQLPEEGLKFMVYLQKENIIDESGMPKERFSAEFPKEGPSILRIQQVVRGDSAAYFCASSLQGLAGALGELFFGEGSRLTVL.

The chain recombines TRBV18 with TRBJ1-5; D unresolved. V lost 3 bases to trimming and J lost 7 bases, with 13 bases between them. The germline gives CDR1 KGHSH, CDR2 LQKENI. The CDR3 runs to 14 residues. The CDR3 DNA sequence: TGTGCCAGCTCACCGTACACCGGGAGGCAGCCCCAGCATTTT. This gives the protein CASSPYTGRQPQHF.